These 20 T cell receptor beta chains were all obtained from the same sample, sequenced in a study of neurological immune-mediated disorders (dated by TCRdb to the late 2010s). The time point label on this specimen signifies: longitudinal time-point 1 (baseline). The method behind the library was 5' RACE. The run used an Illumina HiSeq 2500. TCRdb trimmed the raw reads at Q25, called clones with MiXCR and kept productive beta chains. Rows with one shared CDR3 protein collapse into an entry with the most common genes and DNA. The sample includes approximately 70,000 distinct CDR3 sequences, with about a tenth observed a single time. Approximately 9.5% of the sample comes from the top ten. Material: PBMCs. The receptors derive from a young man in good health.

The rearrangement joins TRBV5-1 to TRBJ1-6; D not certain. Trimming cost V 4 bases and J 1 base, with 18 bases left between them. This CDR3 spans 18 amino acids. Germline V gene data show CDR1 as SGHRS and CDR2 as YFSETQ. The CDR3 DNA reads TGCGCCAGCAGCCTCAACGGACTGGAAGAGTCCTATAATTCACCCCTCCACTTT. It specifies CASSLNGLEESYNSPLHF.

This clonotype has ten or more counts. The chain recombines TRBV28 with TRBJ2-5, with a possible D match to TRBD2 (6 bases). CDR3 length: 15 residues. Germline CDR1 MDHEN, CDR2 SYDVKM. The V end lost 2 bases, the J end lost 1 base, and 11 bases lay between the germline ends. The CDR3 protein is CASSLRGNLQETQYF. Written as DNA, the CDR3 is TGTGCCAGCAGTTTACGGGGGAACCTCCAAGAGACCCAGTACTTC.

In its sample, this clonotype was seen many times. The rearrangement joins TRBV6-5 to TRBJ2-7; D is possibly TRBD2 (6 bases). Per germline, CDR1 MNHEY and CDR2 SVGAGI. V was clipped by 6 bases and J by 1 base, with 13 bases between them. CDR3 size: 14 residues. Here the CDR3 reads CASSTQGLSYEQYF. The CDR3 region has the DNA TGTGCCAGCAGCACCCAGGGACTGTCCTACGAGCAGTACTTC.

In its sample, this clonotype was seen many times. The chain employs TRBV5-1 and TRBJ2-1; TRBD1 matches at 11 bases. Germline values: CDR1 SGHRS, CDR2 YFSETQ. With V trimmed by 0 bases and J by 7 bases, 6 bases remained unmatched. CDR3 length: 16 amino acids. The CDR3 protein is CASSLDRGTGGNEQFF. CDR3 DNA sequence: TGCGCCAGCAGCTTGGACCGGGGGACAGGGGGAAATGAGCAGTTCTTC.

This clonotype has a count of ten or more. The chain recombines TRBV20-1 with TRBJ2-2; 9 nucleotides match TRBD2. V was pared by 5 bases and J by 3 bases, with 1 base of the junction left unmatched. The germline gives CDR1 DFQATT, CDR2 SNEGSKA (reference sequence). The CDR3 runs to 13 residues. CDR3 region: CSAGLAYTGELFF. CDR3 coding DNA: TGCAGTGCTGGACTAGCGTACACCGGGGAGCTGTTTTTT.

At least ten counts were recorded for this clonotype. The chain uses TRBV27 and TRBJ2-1; D gene unclear. CDR3 size: 14 residues. CDR1 and CDR2 from the germline V gene are MNHEY and SMNVEV (reference sequence). V was trimmed by 5 bases and J by 6 bases, leaving 14 bases between them. CDR3: CASSLRLVGNEQFF. CDR3 bases: TGTGCCAGCAGTCTCCGTTTAGTTGGCAATGAGCAGTTCTTC.

This clonotype came up many times. The chain is built from TRBV5-1 and TRBJ2-1; 9 bases match TRBD2. This CDR3 contains 15 residues. CDR1 is SGHRS, CDR2 YFSETQ, per germline. V lost 0 bases to trimming and J lost 4 bases; unmatched junction nucleotides: 2. CDR3 protein: CASSLGAGGYNEQFF. The CDR3 nucleotides are TGCGCCAGCAGCTTGGGGGCGGGAGGGTACAATGAGCAGTTCTTC. The variable domain in full, completed from reference TRBV5-1 and TRBJ2-1, reads KAGVTQTPRYLIKTRGQQVTLSCSPISGHRSVSWYQQTPGQGLQFLFEYFSETQRNKGNFPGRFSGRQFSNSRSEMNVSTLELGDSALYLCASSLGAGGYNEQFFGPGTRLTVL.

This clonotype was counted at least ten times. This rearrangement joins TRBV7-2 to TRBJ1-2; no definite D call. The CDR3 contains 15 residues. Trimming pared 2 bases from V and 4 bases from J, leaving 14 bases between. Germline CDR1 is SGHTA and CDR2 is FQGNSA. The CDR3 bases are TGTGCCAGCAGCTTAAGTGCAACCGGATCCTATGGCTACACCTTC. This gives the protein CASSLSATGSYGYTF.

This clonotype was found many times. The chain couples TRBV20-1 to TRBJ2-6; tentative D call: TRBD1 (6 bases). This CDR3 region has 15 residues. V was shortened by 6 bases and J by 0 bases, with 12 bases between the two germline ends. The germline gives CDR1 DFQATT, CDR2 SNEGSKA (reference sequence). The CDR3 loop is CSADQGISGANVLTF. The CDR3 nucleotides are TGCAGTGCCGACCAGGGGATCTCTGGGGCCAACGTCCTGACTTTC.

This clonotype has ten or more counts. The rearrangement uses TRBV7-2 and TRBJ2-3; TRBD2 matches 12 bases. The CDR3 has 16 residues. Germline lookup yields CDR1 SGHTA and CDR2 FQGNSA. Trimming at V came to 1 base and at J to 2 bases, leaving 1 base not matched to a gene. CDR3 region: CASSLGTSGVTDTQYF. The DNA for the CDR3 is TGTGCCAGCAGCTTAGGGACTAGCGGGGTCACAGATACGCAGTATTTT.

This chain uses TRBV6-1 with TRBJ2-1; D is ambiguous. The CDR3 runs to 13 residues. V was shortened by 6 bases and J by 5 bases, with 11 bases between the two germline ends. In germline, CDR1 is MNHNS, CDR2 SASEGT. The CDR3 sequence: CASRPDVDNEQFF. The CDR3, as DNA: TGTGCCAGCAGACCCGACGTGGACAATGAGCAGTTCTTC.

This clonotype was detected many times. This rearrangement joins TRBV6-2 or TRBV6-3 to TRBJ2-3; 10 bases agree with TRBD2. CDR3 size: 15 residues. Looked up from germline, CDR1 is MNHEY and CDR2 is SVGEGT. V was clipped by 5 bases and J by 4 bases; unmatched bases: 6. CDR3 coding DNA: TGTGCCAGCAGTAATTTAGCGGGAGGACCAGATACGCAGTATTTT. Translating it yields CASSNLAGGPDTQYF.

The V call is TRBV5-1, the J call TRBJ1-4; perhaps TRBD1 as D (6 bases). The CDR3 consists of 12 residues. The germline gives CDR1 SGHRS, CDR2 YFSETQ. V lost 3 bases, J lost 6 bases, and 6 bases lay in between. The CDR3 coding sequence is TGCGCCAGCAGCTCAGGGGATGAAAAACTGTTTTTT. Its protein product is CASSSGDEKLFF.

This clonotype was seen a few times. The V and J genes are TRBV12-3 or TRBV12-4 and TRBJ1-2; D possibly corresponds to TRBD1 (6 bases). With 2 bases removed from V and 5 bases from J, the gap between germline ends came to 15 bases. The CDR3 spans 15 residues. The CDR3: CASSLQGTGPYGYTF. The CDR3 DNA reads TGTGCCAGCAGTTTACAGGGAACAGGGCCGTATGGCTACACCTTC.

This clonotype has a count of ten or more. The gene calls are TRBV29-1 and TRBJ1-5; D remains unclear. This CDR3 has 12 residues. The V end was cut by 4 bases, the J end by 4 bases, with 8 bases between. Germline-derived CDR1 and CDR2 are SQVTM and ANQGSEA. The CDR3 spells CSVGYGNQPQHF. The CDR3 region has the DNA TGCAGCGTTGGATACGGGAATCAGCCCCAGCATTTT.

At least ten counts were recorded for this clonotype. The chain links TRBV20-1 to TRBJ2-1; possible D gene TRBD2, 7 bases. The CDR3 covers 19 residues. Germline CDR1 DFQATT, CDR2 SNEGSKA (reference sequence). Trimming removed 6 bases at V and 8 bases at J, with 35 bases between. CDR3 DNA: TGCAGTGCCGAGTATTATGGGCAGGGGAAGCCTAGCGGAGGGGATGAGCAGTTCTTC. Translating gives CSAEYYGQGKPSGGDEQFF.

This clonotype came up many times. The rearrangement joins TRBV7-9 to TRBJ1-1; 11 bases fit TRBD1. The V and J ends lost 5 bases and 8 bases, in that order; junction bases with no gene match: 13. Germline values: CDR1 SEHNR, CDR2 FQNEAQ (reference sequence). The CDR3 is 16 amino acids. In DNA form, the CDR3 reads TGTGCCAGCAGCCCCAGGACAGGGGGCGGTGAGCGGGAAGCTTTCTTT. Its translation is CASSPRTGGGEREAFF. The complete variable domain, with remaining parts taken from reference TRBV7-9 and TRBJ1-1, reads DTGVSQNPRHKITKRGQNVTFRCDPISEHNRLYWYRQTLGQGPEFLTYFQNEAQLEKSRLLSDRFSAERPKGSFSTLEIQRTEQGDSAMYLCASSPRTGGGEREAFFGQGTRLTVV.

This clonotype was seen a few times. The chain links TRBV3-1 to TRBJ1-2; D unresolved. The CDR3 extends over 13 amino acids. V was cut by 0 bases and J by 3 bases, with 5 bases left in between. CDR1 and CDR2 (germline): LGHDT, YNNKEL (reference sequence). The CDR3 nucleotides are TGTGCCAGCAGCCAAGAGGGGTACTATGGCTACACCTTC. This sequence encodes CASSQEGYYGYTF.

The table lists this clonotype with many counts. The V call is TRBV6-6, the J call TRBJ2-7, with TRBD2 matching over 10 bases. This CDR3 contains 12 residues. The germline CDR1 and CDR2 sequences are MNHNY and SVGAGI (reference sequence). With V trimmed by 5 bases and J by 7 bases, 2 bases remained unmatched. CDR3 in DNA: TGTGCCAGCAGTCCTAGCGGGAGTGAGCAGTACTTC. Its translation is CASSPSGSEQYF.

The J gene is TRBJ2-1, the V gene TRBV20-1, with D possibly matching TRBD2 (5 bases). Germline lookup yields CDR1 DFQATT and CDR2 SNEGSKA (reference sequence). The germline V and J ends were trimmed by 0 bases and 6 bases, with 15 bases remaining between them. This CDR3 spans 15 amino acids. In DNA form, the CDR3 reads TGCAGTGCTAGAGACCCGGGATTACCTTTCAATGAGCAGTTCTTC. Its protein product is CSARDPGLPFNEQFF.